Listed below are T cell receptor beta chains from one sample, sequenced in a study of identical twins. TCRdb fed the 5' RACE reads into MiXCR, producing one record per CDR3 protein. The table includes roughly 720,000 distinct CDR3 sequences, over 15% detected once. The sample was also linked to a second study, of T cells expressing NK-cell markers.

The specimen was PBMCs. The source is a woman aged 18-35 years in good health. Both conserved end residues are part of each CDR3. The order of the fields is clone size, J gene, V gene, D gene, CDR3 protein, CDR3 DNA. A D gene is named only where the DNA matches it firmly. Where a row states a size, it is once, few, many or the class of an expanded clone; other rows omit it.

clone size: .
J gene: TRBJ2-1
V gene: TRBV6-1
D gene: TRBD2
CDR3 protein: CASSANPSGAYNEQFF
CDR3 DNA: TGTGCCAGCAGCGCTAACCCTAGCGGGGCCTACAATGAGCAGTTCTTC

clone size: .
J gene: TRBJ2-2
V gene: TRBV18
D gene: .
CDR3 protein: CASSTSQRTHSGGELFF
CDR3 DNA: TGTGCCAGCTCAACGTCACAGAGGACTCATAGTGGCGGGGAGCTGTTTTTT

clone size: many
J gene: TRBJ1-2
V gene: TRBV20-1
D gene: TRBD1
CDR3 protein: CSALPGQGYGYTF
CDR3 DNA: TGCAGTGCTTTGCCGGGACAGGGGTATGGCTACACCTTC

clone size: few
J gene: TRBJ1-1
V gene: TRBV5-5
D gene: TRBD1
CDR3 protein: CASSLSGTGRANTEAFF
CDR3 DNA: TGTGCCAGCAGCTTGAGCGGGACAGGGCGTGCGAACACTGAAGCTTTCTTT

clone size: .
J gene: TRBJ1-2
V gene: TRBV10-3
D gene: .
CDR3 protein: CAISESGGGPYGYTF
CDR3 DNA: TGTGCCATCAGTGAGTCGGGCGGAGGACCCTATGGCTACACCTTC

clone size: .
J gene: TRBJ2-2
V gene: TRBV11-2
D gene: .
CDR3 protein: CASSPWTGELFF
CDR3 DNA: TGTGCCAGCAGCCCCTGGACCGGGGAGCTGTTTTTT

clone size: .
J gene: TRBJ2-7
V gene: TRBV20-1
D gene: TRBD2
CDR3 protein: CSASGGTGLYEQYF
CDR3 DNA: TGCAGTGCCTCTGGGGGGACGGGACTATACGAGCAGTACTTC

clone size: .
J gene: TRBJ2-1
V gene: TRBV30
D gene: .
CDR3 protein: CAWSAARNEQFF
CDR3 DNA: TGTGCCTGGAGTGCCGCCAGGAATGAGCAGTTCTTC

clone size: few
J gene: TRBJ1-2
V gene: TRBV6-1
D gene: .
CDR3 protein: CASRPIASPAQGYTF
CDR3 DNA: TGTGCCAGCCGACCGATCGCCTCCCCCGCTCAGGGCTACACCTTC

clone size: .
J gene: TRBJ2-7
V gene: TRBV27
D gene: TRBD1
CDR3 protein: CASSLIRGQGAHEQYF
CDR3 DNA: TGTGCCAGCAGTTTAATCCGTGGACAGGGGGCTCACGAGCAGTACTTC

clone size: .
J gene: TRBJ1-1
V gene: TRBV7-9
D gene: .
CDR3 protein: CASEKNTEAFF
CDR3 DNA: TGTGCCTCGGAAAAGAACACTGAAGCTTTCTTT

clone size: .
J gene: TRBJ2-7
V gene: TRBV10-3
D gene: .
CDR3 protein: CAISESRQVYYEQYF
CDR3 DNA: TGTGCCATCAGTGAGTCCCGACAGGTTTACTACGAGCAGTACTTC

clone size: once
J gene: TRBJ2-7
V gene: TRBV11-2
D gene: .
CDR3 protein: CASTLKAGITVGEQYF
CDR3 DNA: TGTGCCAGCACCCTAAAGGCAGGAATAACAGTAGGCGAGCAGTACTTC

clone size: .
J gene: TRBJ2-5
V gene: TRBV6-5
D gene: .
CDR3 protein: CASSYALKSGKETQYF
CDR3 DNA: TGTGCCAGCAGTTACGCCCTAAAGTCAGGGAAAGAGACCCAGTACTTC

clone size: .
J gene: TRBJ2-5
V gene: TRBV12-3/TRBV12-4
D gene: .
CDR3 protein: CASSASWGGGLETQYF
CDR3 DNA: TGTGCCAGCAGTGCTTCCTGGGGAGGGGGGTTGGAGACCCAGTACTTC

clone size: .
J gene: TRBJ2-2
V gene: TRBV3-1
D gene: .
CDR3 protein: CASSQGSIRGELFF
CDR3 DNA: TGTGCCAGCAGCCAAGGTTCCATTAGAGGGGAGCTGTTTTTT

clone size: .
J gene: TRBJ2-1
V gene: TRBV7-2
D gene: .
CDR3 protein: CASSFGGISYNEQFF
CDR3 DNA: TGTGCCAGCAGCTTTGGCGGGATCTCCTACAATGAGCAGTTCTTC

clone size: many
J gene: TRBJ2-7
V gene: TRBV12-3/TRBV12-4
D gene: .
CDR3 protein: CASSRRQGFYEQYF
CDR3 DNA: TGTGCCAGCAGCCGGCGGCAGGGGTTCTACGAGCAGTACTTC

clone size: .
J gene: TRBJ2-1
V gene: TRBV7-2
D gene: TRBD2
CDR3 protein: CASSRGLAGYEQFF
CDR3 DNA: TGTGCCAGCAGCAGAGGACTAGCGGGATATGAGCAGTTCTTC

clone size: .
J gene: TRBJ1-2
V gene: TRBV7-6
D gene: .
CDR3 protein: CASSSLTGGYGYTF
CDR3 DNA: TGTGCCAGCAGCTCCCTGACGGGGGGGTATGGCTACACCTTC

clone size: .
J gene: TRBJ1-6
V gene: TRBV10-3
D gene: TRBD1
CDR3 protein: CAISGRGQERANSPLHF
CDR3 DNA: TGTGCCATCAGTGGGAGGGGACAGGAGAGAGCCAATTCACCCCTCCACTTT

clone size: few
J gene: TRBJ1-1
V gene: TRBV20-1
D gene: .
CDR3 protein: CSARIWGAYNTEAFF
CDR3 DNA: TGCAGTGCTAGAATTTGGGGGGCTTATAACACTGAAGCTTTCTTT

clone size: .
J gene: TRBJ2-5
V gene: TRBV9
D gene: .
CDR3 protein: CASSVTTGARETQYF
CDR3 DNA: TGTGCCAGCAGCGTAACGACTGGCGCTAGGGAGACCCAGTACTTC

clone size: .
J gene: TRBJ1-5
V gene: TRBV12-3/TRBV12-4
D gene: .
CDR3 protein: CASSPQLGGNQPQHF
CDR3 DNA: TGTGCCAGCAGTCCGCAATTGGGGGGCAATCAGCCCCAGCATTTT

clone size: many
J gene: TRBJ2-3
V gene: TRBV20-1
D gene: .
CDR3 protein: CSAAGQSTDTQYF
CDR3 DNA: TGCAGTGCCGCGGGACAGAGCACAGATACGCAGTATTTT

clone size: .
J gene: TRBJ2-3
V gene: TRBV6-1
D gene: .
CDR3 protein: CASSDRITDTQYF
CDR3 DNA: TGTGCCAGCAGCGACAGGATCACAGATACGCAGTATTTT

clone size: .
J gene: TRBJ2-1
V gene: TRBV5-1
D gene: TRBD2
CDR3 protein: CASSRTSGGNNEQFF
CDR3 DNA: TGCGCCAGCAGCAGAACTAGCGGGGGGAACAATGAGCAGTTCTTC

clone size: .
J gene: TRBJ2-5
V gene: TRBV20-1
D gene: .
CDR3 protein: CSARVEGMETQYF
CDR3 DNA: TGCAGTGCTAGAGTTGAGGGGATGGAGACCCAGTACTTC

clone size: .
J gene: TRBJ1-1
V gene: TRBV7-9
D gene: TRBD1
CDR3 protein: CASSRDRGWTEAFF
CDR3 DNA: TGTGCCAGCAGCCGGGACAGGGGGTGGACTGAAGCTTTCTTT

clone size: few
J gene: TRBJ2-1
V gene: TRBV20-1
D gene: TRBD2
CDR3 protein: CSAPVVSGIRINNEQFF
CDR3 DNA: TGCAGTGCCCCCGTCGTGAGCGGGATTCGGATCAACAATGAGCAGTTCTTC

clone size: few
J gene: TRBJ2-7
V gene: TRBV5-1
D gene: .
CDR3 protein: CASNLDDRSSPYYEQYF
CDR3 DNA: TGCGCCAGCAACCTTGACGACAGGTCCTCACCTTACTACGAGCAGTACTTC

clone size: few
J gene: TRBJ2-7
V gene: TRBV2
D gene: .
CDR3 protein: CASSEDWDGQYF
CDR3 DNA: TGTGCCAGCAGTGAAGATTGGGACGGGCAGTACTTC

clone size: few
J gene: TRBJ2-7
V gene: TRBV6-1
D gene: .
CDR3 protein: CASTKGGGNSYEQYF
CDR3 DNA: TGTGCCAGCACCAAAGGCGGGGGCAATTCCTACGAGCAGTACTTC

clone size: .
J gene: TRBJ2-3
V gene: TRBV10-3
D gene: .
CDR3 protein: CAISDWGAERITDTQYF
CDR3 DNA: TGTGCCATCAGTGATTGGGGCGCGGAGAGGATCACAGATACGCAGTATTTT

clone size: .
J gene: TRBJ2-7
V gene: TRBV20-1
D gene: .
CDR3 protein: CSARDWSAYEQYF
CDR3 DNA: TGCAGTGCTAGAGATTGGTCGGCCTACGAGCAGTACTTC

clone size: few
J gene: TRBJ2-1
V gene: TRBV6-2/TRBV6-3
D gene: .
CDR3 protein: CASTRGLRRENEQFF
CDR3 DNA: TGTGCCAGCACCCGCGGTCTCCGGAGAGAAAATGAGCAGTTCTTC

clone size: .
J gene: TRBJ2-7
V gene: TRBV7-2
D gene: TRBD1
CDR3 protein: CASSHIPGGTRGHEQYF
CDR3 DNA: TGTGCCAGCAGCCATATACCAGGGGGCACGAGGGGGCACGAGCAGTACTTC

clone size: few
J gene: TRBJ2-7
V gene: TRBV4-2
D gene: TRBD1
CDR3 protein: CASSQDQAGTGPYEQYF
CDR3 DNA: TGTGCCAGCAGCCAAGATCAGGCTGGGACAGGGCCCTACGAGCAGTACTTC

clone size: .
J gene: TRBJ2-5
V gene: TRBV6-5
D gene: .
CDR3 protein: CASSYINRQETQYF
CDR3 DNA: TGTGCCAGCAGTTATATTAACCGTCAAGAGACCCAGTACTTC

clone size: few
J gene: TRBJ1-2
V gene: TRBV20-1
D gene: .
CDR3 protein: CSARSAFLNYGYTF
CDR3 DNA: TGCAGTGCTAGGTCAGCATTTTTAAACTATGGCTACACCTTC

clone size: few
J gene: TRBJ2-3
V gene: TRBV12-3/TRBV12-4
D gene: .
CDR3 protein: CASSQATTTDTQYF
CDR3 DNA: TGTGCCAGCAGTCAAGCGACCACTACAGATACGCAGTATTTT

clone size: .
J gene: TRBJ2-7
V gene: TRBV10-3
D gene: .
CDR3 protein: CAISLTLRDYEQYF
CDR3 DNA: TGTGCCATCAGCCTGACACTAAGGGACTACGAGCAGTACTTC

clone size: .
J gene: TRBJ2-7
V gene: TRBV20-1
D gene: .
CDR3 protein: CSAVEGTYEQYF
CDR3 DNA: TGCAGTGCCGTGGAGGGGACCTACGAGCAGTACTTC

clone size: .
J gene: TRBJ2-2
V gene: TRBV9
D gene: TRBD1
CDR3 protein: CASSVEGATGELFF
CDR3 DNA: TGTGCCAGCAGCGTAGAGGGGGCGACCGGGGAGCTGTTTTTT

clone size: .
J gene: TRBJ1-1
V gene: TRBV20-1
D gene: .
CDR3 protein: CSASWDTHTEAFF
CDR3 DNA: TGCAGTGCTAGTTGGGACACGCACACTGAAGCTTTCTTT

clone size: many
J gene: TRBJ2-6
V gene: TRBV5-1
D gene: .
CDR3 protein: CASSLVVSGANVLTF
CDR3 DNA: TGCGCCAGCAGCTTGGTGGTTTCTGGGGCCAACGTCCTGACTTTC

clone size: .
J gene: TRBJ2-3
V gene: TRBV15
D gene: TRBD1
CDR3 protein: CATSRTSGTGQTDTQYF
CDR3 DNA: TGTGCCACCAGCAGAACCTCCGGGACAGGGCAAACAGATACGCAGTATTTT

clone size: .
J gene: TRBJ2-2
V gene: TRBV9
D gene: .
CDR3 protein: CASSARGQSRGGELFF
CDR3 DNA: TGTGCCAGCAGCGCAAGAGGTCAATCACGAGGCGGGGAGCTGTTTTTT

clone size: few
J gene: TRBJ2-2
V gene: TRBV9
D gene: TRBD1
CDR3 protein: CASSVYEGTGMSGELFF
CDR3 DNA: TGTGCCAGCAGCGTATACGAGGGGACAGGGATGTCCGGGGAGCTGTTTTTT